Listed below are T cell receptor beta chains from one sample, sequenced in a study of cytomegalovirus exposure and HLA in healthy donors. Clones were sequenced by immunoSEQ multiplex PCR, and TCRdb holds only the in-frame ones, with some missing. Of 200,000 to 250,000 clones listed, roughly 83% were seen once; the top ten hold around 5.6%. The specimen sequenced was PBMCs. These receptors came from a woman under 30 in good health and CMV-seronegative. Each CDR3 is given with its conserved first and last residue. Each record gives: D gene, J gene, clone size, V gene, CDR3 protein, CDR3 DNA. A D gene is named only where the DNA matches it firmly. Clone size is shown for a subset of rows, as once, few, many or a class of expanded clone.

. TRBJ1-2 . TRBV7-2 CASTSGRNNYGYTF TGTGCCAGCACCTCCGGCAGAAATAACTATGGCTACACCTTC
TRBD2 TRBJ2-3 . TRBV10-1 CASSNNPSGARDTQYF TGCGCCAGCAGTAACAACCCTAGCGGGGCACGAGATACGCAGTATTTT
. TRBJ2-3 . TRBV30 CAWSFGGATDTQYF TGTGCCTGGAGTTTTGGCGGGGCCACAGATACGCAGTATTTT
TRBD1 TRBJ2-7 . TRBV5-5 CASSPHVPGQGFRVYEQYF TGTGCCAGCAGCCCACACGTCCCGGGACAGGGTTTCAGGGTCTACGAGCAGTACTTC
TRBD1 TRBJ1-2 . TRBV29-1 CSAQTGEHGYTF TGCAGCGCCCAGACAGGGGAGCATGGCTACACCTTC
TRBD2 TRBJ2-3 . TRBV13 CASSRSGRSADTQYF TGTGCCAGCAGCCGTAGCGGGAGGTCGGCAGATACGCAGTATTTT
TRBD1 TRBJ2-7 . TRBV11-2 CASSLVPDRWSHEQYF TGTGCCAGCAGCTTAGTCCCGGACAGGTGGTCCCACGAGCAGTACTTC
. TRBJ2-2 . TRBV6-1 CASTLGSRTGELFF TGTGCCAGCACTCTCGGGTCCAGGACCGGGGAGCTGTTTTTT
. TRBJ2-7 . TRBV5-5 CASSPTDGGRSYEQYF TGTGCCAGCAGCCCCACGGACGGGGGGCGCTCCTACGAGCAGTACTTC
TRBD2 TRBJ2-3 . TRBV4-2 CASSQERGAPITEYF TGTGCCAGCAGCCAAGAGCGGGGGGCCCCCATTACGGAGTATTTT
TRBD1 TRBJ1-2 few TRBV6-4 CASRPGQEYGYTF TGTGCCAGCAGGCCCGGACAGGAGTATGGCTACACCTTC
. TRBJ2-2 . TRBV27 CASSFIDANTGELFF TGTGCCAGCAGTTTTATTGATGCGAACACCGGGGAGCTGTTTTTT
. TRBJ1-1 few TRBV7-9 CASSQNTEAFF TGTGCCAGCAGCCAGAACACTGAAGCTTTCTTT
. TRBJ2-1 . TRBV5-1 CASSLNTGWNEQFF TGCGCCAGCAGCTTGAATACGGGTTGGAATGAGCAGTTCTTC
TRBD1 TRBJ2-7 . TRBV5-6 CASSIGQGNPYEQYF TGTGCCAGCAGCATCGGACAGGGGAATCCCTACGAGCAGTACTTC
TRBD1 TRBJ2-7 . TRBV28 CASSLSRTGGYEQYF TGTGCCAGCAGTTTATCTAGGACAGGGGGCTACGAGCAGTACTTC
. TRBJ1-4 once TRBV4-1 CASSPQVGGVLNEKLFF TGCGCCAGCAGTCCCCAGGTTGGAGGGGTCCTTAATGAAAAACTGTTTTTT
TRBD1 TRBJ2-7 . TRBV29-1 CSVEAQGPPGQQYF TGCAGCGTTGAAGCACAGGGGCCACCGGGTCAGCAGTACTTC
TRBD2 TRBJ2-7 . TRBV10-3 CAISDSGLAGSWQYF TGTGCCATCAGTGATTCTGGACTAGCGGGGTCGTGGCAGTACTTC
TRBD2 TRBJ2-1 . TRBV18 CASSPRLGTTLNNEQFF TGTGCCAGCTCACCGAGGCTCGGGACTACGCTCAACAATGAGCAGTTCTTC
. TRBJ1-3 few TRBV18 CASSTGIGNTIYF TGTGCCAGCTCTACAGGGATCGGAAACACCATATATTTT
TRBD1 TRBJ1-1 . TRBV6-4 CASRHQNRDRGIGNTEAFF TGTGCCAGCAGGCACCAAAACCGGGACAGGGGGATCGGGAACACTGAAGCTTTCTTT
. TRBJ1-2 . TRBV6-5 CASSYEGALLTF TGTGCCAGCAGTTACGAGGGAGCCCTCCTTACCTTC
. TRBJ2-2 . TRBV5-1 CASNPAPGESGELFF TGCGCCAGCAACCCCGCGCCCGGGGAATCCGGGGAGCTGTTTTTT
TRBD1 TRBJ2-7 . TRBV6-6 CASSADRGQYF TGTGCCAGCAGTGCGGACAGGGGGCAGTACTTC
. TRBJ1-1 . TRBV19 CASSSSGGTEAFF TGTGCCAGTAGTTCGTCTGGAGGGACTGAAGCTTTCTTT
TRBD1 TRBJ1-2 . TRBV5-1 CASRSDRGRGNYGYTF TGCGCCAGCAGATCGGACAGGGGAAGGGGAAACTATGGCTACACCTTC
TRBD2 TRBJ2-1 . TRBV5-6 CASSTGTSDYNEQFF TGTGCCAGCAGCACCGGGACTAGCGATTACAATGAGCAGTTCTTC
. TRBJ1-2 . TRBV5-1 CASSRGAIYGYTF TGCGCCAGCAGCCGGGGGGCGATCTATGGCTACACCTTC
. TRBJ1-5 . TRBV30 CAWSVQGINQPQHF TGTGCCTGGAGTGTACAGGGTATCAATCAGCCCCAGCATTTT
. TRBJ1-2 few TRBV7-9 CASSLNRANYGYTF TGTGCCAGCAGCTTGAACAGGGCTAACTATGGCTACACCTTC
TRBD1 TRBJ2-7 few TRBV11-3 CASSLDRADEQYF TGTGCCAGCAGCCTGGACAGGGCTGACGAGCAGTACTTC
TRBD2 TRBJ2-3 . TRBV18 CASSLLTSESTDTQYF TGTGCCAGCTCCCTTTTGACTAGCGAGAGCACAGATACGCAGTATTTT
. TRBJ2-5 . TRBV5-1 CASSLGGGGQETQYF TGCGCCAGCAGCTTGGGGGGCGGCGGGCAAGAGACCCAGTACTTC
TRBD1 TRBJ1-2 . TRBV4-1 CASSRQGSYGYTF TGCGCCAGCAGCAGACAGGGATCCTATGGCTACACCTTC
. TRBJ2-5 . TRBV7-8 CASSPKQGGETQYF TGTGCCAGCAGCCCCAAGCAGGGCGGGGAGACCCAGTACTTC
. TRBJ1-2 . TRBV19 CASSLQGLSGYTF TGTGCCAGTAGCCTACAGGGACTGAGTGGCTACACCTTC
. TRBJ2-7 few TRBV11-2 CASSLGRAPAYEQYF TGTGCCAGCAGCTTAGGGCGGGCTCCAGCCTACGAGCAGTACTTC
. TRBJ2-1 once TRBV18 CASSPPGRMDAEQFF TGTGCCAGCTCACCACCAGGAAGGATGGACGCTGAGCAGTTCTTC
TRBD1 TRBJ2-5 . TRBV29-1 CSERTGDKTQYF TGCAGCGAAAGGACAGGGGACAAGACCCAGTACTTC
TRBD2 TRBJ2-3 once TRBV11-2 CASSLGGSRTDTQYF TGTGCCAGCAGCTTAGGCGGGAGTCGTACAGATACGCAGTATTTT
. TRBJ2-1 . TRBV9 CASTSMAVANNEQFF TGTGCCAGCACTTCCATGGCGGTAGCCAACAATGAGCAGTTCTTC
. TRBJ2-2 . TRBV18 CASSLYSDAGELFF TGTGCCAGCTCACTCTACAGCGACGCCGGGGAGCTGTTTTTT
. TRBJ2-7 . TRBV7-8 CASSPRGGGSSEQYF TGTGCCAGCAGCCCCCGCGGAGGGGGCAGTTCCGAGCAGTACTTC
TRBD2 TRBJ2-1 . TRBV7-2 CASSPQAGGRGNEQFF TGTGCCAGCAGCCCCCAAGCGGGGGGGAGGGGCAATGAGCAGTTCTTC
. TRBJ2-7 . TRBV6-5 CASSPGEGGRYEQYF TGTGCCAGCAGCCCGGGGGAGGGGGGACGCTACGAGCAGTACTTC
. TRBJ1-5 . TRBV2 CASSTTGVSQPQHF TGTGCCAGCAGTACTACGGGGGTTAGTCAGCCCCAGCATTTT
TRBD1 TRBJ1-2 . TRBV5-1 CASSLERGLRGYTF TGCGCCAGCAGCTTGGAAAGGGGGCTCAGGGGCTACACCTTC
TRBD2 TRBJ2-7 . TRBV4-2 CASSQAGLAGTYEQYF TGTGCCAGCAGCCAGGCGGGACTAGCGGGAACCTACGAGCAGTACTTC
. TRBJ1-3 . TRBV7-2 CASSLVGLSGNTIYF TGTGCCAGCAGCTTAGTTGGACTCTCTGGAAACACCATATATTTT
TRBD1 TRBJ1-1 few TRBV11-2 CASSLASGTGSKVAEAFF TGTGCCAGCAGCTTAGCCTCCGGGACAGGGAGCAAGGTGGCTGAAGCTTTCTTT
. TRBJ2-7 . TRBV9 CASSAQDPSYEQYF TGTGCCAGCAGCGCTCAGGATCCATCCTACGAGCAGTACTTC
. TRBJ1-1 . TRBV28 CATLGGQGNTEAFF TGTGCCACCCTTGGGGGGCAGGGGAACACTGAAGCTTTCTTT
TRBD1 TRBJ1-5 . TRBV19 CASGQGNQPQHF TGTGCCAGTGGACAGGGCAATCAGCCCCAGCATTTT
TRBD2 TRBJ2-2 . TRBV2 CASSPSGGASGELFF TGTGCCAGCAGCCCCAGCGGGGGGGCCTCCGGGGAGCTGTTTTTT
. TRBJ2-2 . TRBV6-5 CASSYSGMNTGELFF TGTGCCAGCAGTTACTCCGGGATGAACACCGGGGAGCTGTTTTTT
. TRBJ1-2 . TRBV6-1 CASSEFQGYGYTF TGTGCCAGCAGTGAATTCCAGGGCTATGGCTACACCTTC